The 9 T cell receptor beta chains below come from one sample, sequenced in a study of vaccination and CD4 T cells after COVID-19 (dated by TCRdb to the early 2020s). Library preparation was by PCR. Sequencing used an Illumina iSeq 100. At the Johns Hopkins FTIC core, DNA from the cultured CD4+ T cells underwent TCR sequencing with the Oncomine TCR Beta short-read assay. TCRdb handled the public reads itself, with Q25 trimming in fastp and clone calling in MiXCR, and kept productive beta chains. Under each unique CDR3 protein, matching rows form one entry showing the most common genes and DNA. The sample contains about 14,000 distinct CDR3 sequences, around 61% of them found a single time. Of the sample, about 14% is held by the ten largest clones. The antigens of these receptors remain unknown. This specimen's treatment or condition label, per the study, means: 10-day PBMC culture with coronavirus spike peptide pools or control peptides (ViraFEST assay).

The sample comprised CD4+ T cells from blood, cultured in vitro. The receptors shown here come from a human donor who had recovered from COVID-19.

As DNA, the CDR3 is TGTGCCAGCAGGGGCGGGGGGTTTAACACCGGGGAGCTGTTTTTT. As protein: CASRGGGFNTGELFF. This rearrangement joins TRBV28 to TRBJ2-2; 8 bases are a match to TRBD2. The CDR3 contains 15 residues. Germline values: CDR1 MDHEN, CDR2 SYDVKM. Trimming cost V 6 bases and J 2 bases; bases outside gene matches: 5.

V is TRBV15 and J is TRBJ1-6; TRBD1 might be the D (6 bases). The germline CDR1 and CDR2 sequences are LNHNV and YYDKDF (reference sequence). The V and J ends lost 4 bases and 7 bases respectively, with 14 bases between them. There are 15 residues in the CDR3. The CDR3 DNA sequence: TGTGCCACCAGCAAAGCGGACAGACCCAATTCACCCCTCCACTTT. Translation gives CATSKADRPNSPLHF.

The chain links TRBV30 to TRBJ1-5, with 7 bases that match TRBD1. The CDR3 consists of 15 residues. V lost 1 base and J lost 1; bases outside the gene matches: 4. The germline gives CDR1 GTSNPN, CDR2 SVGIG (reference sequence). CDR3 in amino acids: CAWSGGGGSNQPQHF. CDR3 sequence (DNA): TGTGCCTGGAGTGGAGGGGGCGGGAGCAATCAGCCCCAGCATTTT. Full variable domain (remainder filled in from reference TRBV30 and TRBJ1-5): SQTIHQWPATLVQPVGSPLSLECTVEGTSNPNLYWYRQAAGRGLQLLFYSVGIGQISSEVPQNLSASRPQDRQFILSSKKLLLSDSGFYLCAWSGGGGSNQPQHFGDGTRLSIL.

The gene calls are TRBV20-1 and TRBJ1-5; 7 nucleotides line up with TRBD1. Trimming took 1 base from V and 6 from J; bases not matched to a gene: 15. CDR1 and CDR2 from the germline V gene are DFQATT and SNEGSKA (reference sequence). The CDR3 contains 17 residues. In DNA form, the CDR3 reads TGCAGTGCTAGAGGGCCGGAGACAGGGCTCTTCGGTCAGCCCCAGCATTTT. The encoded protein is CSARGPETGLFGQPQHF.

The chain uses TRBV2 and TRBJ1-5, with 8 positions matching TRBD1. With 5 bases clipped from V and 4 bases from J, the junction kept 13 bases outside the gene matches. The germline V gene has CDR1 SNHLY and CDR2 FYNNEI. The CDR3 has 17 amino acids. CDR3 in amino acids: CASSKLQGARPNQPQHF. The CDR3 nucleotides read TGTGCCAGCAGTAAATTGCAGGGGGCGCGGCCTAATCAGCCCCAGCATTTT. Combining the CDR3 with reference TRBV2 and TRBJ1-5 gives the whole variable domain EPEVTQTPSHQVTQMGQEVILRCVPISNHLYFYWYRQILGQKVEFLVSFYNNEISEKSEIFDDQFSVERPDGSNFTLKIRSTKLEDSAMYFCASSKLQGARPNQPQHFGDGTRLSIL.

CDR3 amino acids: CASSQDRETQYF. The CDR3 bases are TGCGCCAGCAGCCAAGATCGAGAGACCCAGTACTTC. The chain joins TRBV4-1 to TRBJ2-5, with D unresolved. V was cut by 0 bases and J by 4 bases, with 3 bases left in between. Germline V lookup: CDR1 MGHRA, CDR2 YSYEKL. The CDR3 has 12 amino acids.

J is TRBJ2-3 and V is TRBV24-1, with 7 bases aligning to TRBD2. The J segment lost 4 bases and the V segment lost 9 bases, leaving 9 bases of the junction unmatched. Germline lookup yields CDR1 KGHDR and CDR2 SFDVKD. The CDR3 consists of 14 residues. CDR3: CATGGWGGADTQYF. DNA for the CDR3: TGTGCCACCGGGGGTTGGGGGGGGGCAGATACGCAGTATTTT.

The rearrangement uses TRBV6-1 and TRBJ2-3, with unresolved D. Germline V lookup: CDR1 MNHNS, CDR2 SASEGT. CDR3 length equals 11 residues. V lost 7 bases and J lost 4, with 6 bases in between. The DNA of the CDR3 is TGTGCCAGCACCTTAGCAGATACGCAGTATTTT. Its translation: CASTLADTQYF.

CDR3 bases: TGTGCCAGCAGTTTAAGGACTAGCGGGAGCTACGAGCAGTACTTC. This codes for CASSLRTSGSYEQYF. This chain links TRBV12-3 or TRBV12-4 with TRBJ2-7, with 13 bases that match TRBD2. The CDR3 length is 15 residues. J gave up 3 bases and V 2 bases, and 1 base lay outside the gene matches.